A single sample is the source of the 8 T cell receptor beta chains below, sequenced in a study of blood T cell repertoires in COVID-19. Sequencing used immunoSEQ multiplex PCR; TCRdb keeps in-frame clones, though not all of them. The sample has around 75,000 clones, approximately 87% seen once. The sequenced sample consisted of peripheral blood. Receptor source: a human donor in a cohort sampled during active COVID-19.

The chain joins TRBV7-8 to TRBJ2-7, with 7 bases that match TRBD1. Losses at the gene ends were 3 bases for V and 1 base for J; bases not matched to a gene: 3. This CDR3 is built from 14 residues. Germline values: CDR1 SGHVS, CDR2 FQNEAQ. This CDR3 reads CASSLGTASYEQYF. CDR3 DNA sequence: TGTGCCAGCAGCTTGGGGACAGCTTCCTACGAGCAGTACTTC. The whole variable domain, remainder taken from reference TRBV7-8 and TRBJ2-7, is GAGVSQSPRYKVAKRGQDVALRCDPISGHVSLFWYQQALGQGPEFLTYFQNEAQLDKSGLPSDRFFAERPEGSVSTLKIQRTQQEDSAVYLCASSLGTASYEQYFGPGTRLTVT.

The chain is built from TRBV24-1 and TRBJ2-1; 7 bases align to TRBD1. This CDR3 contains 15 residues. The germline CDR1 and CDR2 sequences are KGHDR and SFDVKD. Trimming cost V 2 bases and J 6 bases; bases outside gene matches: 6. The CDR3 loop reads CATSDSPPGGNEQFF. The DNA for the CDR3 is TGTGCCACCAGTGATTCCCCCCCAGGGGGCAATGAGCAGTTCTTC.

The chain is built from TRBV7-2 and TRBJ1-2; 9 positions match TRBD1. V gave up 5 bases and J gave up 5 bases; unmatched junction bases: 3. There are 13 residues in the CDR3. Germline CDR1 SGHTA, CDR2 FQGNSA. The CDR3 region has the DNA TGTGCCAGCAGCAAGGGACAGGGTTATGGCTACACCTTC. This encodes CASSKGQGYGYTF.

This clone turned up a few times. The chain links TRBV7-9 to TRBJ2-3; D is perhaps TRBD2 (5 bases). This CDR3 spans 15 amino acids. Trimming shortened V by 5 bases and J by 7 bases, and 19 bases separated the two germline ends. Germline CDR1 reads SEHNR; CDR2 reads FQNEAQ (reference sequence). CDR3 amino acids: CASSPKAAATYTQYF. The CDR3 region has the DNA TGTGCCAGCAGCCCGAAAGCGGCCGCGACATATACGCAGTATTTT.

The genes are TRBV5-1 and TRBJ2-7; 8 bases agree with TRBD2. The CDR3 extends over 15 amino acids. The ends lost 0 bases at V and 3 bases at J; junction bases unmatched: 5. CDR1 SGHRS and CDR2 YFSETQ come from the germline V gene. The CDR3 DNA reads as TGCGCCAGCAGCTTGGACGGGACTAGTGTCTACGAGCAGTACTTC. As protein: CASSLDGTSVYEQYF. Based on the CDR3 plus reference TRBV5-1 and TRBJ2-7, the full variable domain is KAGVTQTPRYLIKTRGQQVTLSCSPISGHRSVSWYQQTPGQGLQFLFEYFSETQRNKGNFPGRFSGRQFSNSRSEMNVSTLELGDSALYLCASSLDGTSVYEQYFGPGTRLTVT.

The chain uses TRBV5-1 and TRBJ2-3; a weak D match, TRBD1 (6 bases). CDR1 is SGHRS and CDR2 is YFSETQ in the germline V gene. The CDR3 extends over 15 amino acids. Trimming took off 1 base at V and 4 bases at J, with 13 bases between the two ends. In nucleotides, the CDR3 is TGCGCCAGCAGCTTGCAGGGGTCCCGCTCAGATACGCAGTATTTT. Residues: CASSLQGSRSDTQYF.

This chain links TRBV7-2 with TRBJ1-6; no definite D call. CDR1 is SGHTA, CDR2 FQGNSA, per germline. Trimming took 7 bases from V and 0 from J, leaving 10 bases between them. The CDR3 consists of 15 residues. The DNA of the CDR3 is TGTGCCAGCATTCTACAGAGCTCCTATAATTCACCCCTCCACTTT. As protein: CASILQSSYNSPLHF.

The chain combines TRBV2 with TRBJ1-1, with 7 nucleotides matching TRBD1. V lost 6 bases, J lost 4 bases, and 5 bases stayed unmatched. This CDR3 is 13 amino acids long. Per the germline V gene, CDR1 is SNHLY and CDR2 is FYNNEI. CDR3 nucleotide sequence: TGTGCCAGCAGAACAGGGGTTGTCACTGAAGCTTTCTTT. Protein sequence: CASRTGVVTEAFF.